This is a list of T cell receptor beta chains from one sample in a study of T cells in Graves' hyperthyroidism and ophthalmopathy. TCRdb reanalysed the multiplex PCR reads using MiXCR and keeps one entry per CDR3 protein. Of 300,000 to 450,000 distinct CDR3 sequences listed, 15% to 19% are singletons. Sequencing used blood. Every receptor here comes from a woman under 30 with Graves' hyperthyroidism that later progressed to Graves' ophthalmopathy. The CDR3 runs from the conserved cysteine through the conserved F or W. Only some rows state a clone size, as once, few, many or a class for expanded clones.

v_gene	j_gene	abundance	CDR3aa
TRBV19	TRBJ2-1	.	CASSIAGTLLYNEQFF
TRBV12-3/TRBV12-4	TRBJ2-5	.	CASRGQGAEKTQYF
TRBV24-1	TRBJ1-5	few	CATSSGQLHNQPQHF
TRBV27	TRBJ1-6	.	CASSTISGSPLHF
TRBV12-3/TRBV12-4	TRBJ1-4	many	CASRDRGGEKLFF
TRBV24-1	TRBJ1-1	many	CATSEPLSGRGRNTEAFF
TRBV5-1	TRBJ2-3	many	CASSQPLGGSADTQYF
TRBV7-8	TRBJ1-1	many	CASSLEGSNTEAFF
TRBV6-1	TRBJ2-1	.	CASSGGTVQFF
TRBV2	TRBJ1-2	many	CASSERMGLSYGYTF
TRBV30	TRBJ2-7	.	CAWSVRGVSYEQYF
TRBV12-3/TRBV12-4	TRBJ1-2	many	CASSLSGQGVGYGYTF
TRBV20-1	TRBJ2-5	many	CSALRAGGPETQYF
TRBV12-3/TRBV12-4	TRBJ2-7	many	CASSLSSGGGSYEQYF
TRBV20-1	TRBJ2-1	many	CSARVREGPYNEQFF
TRBV7-3	TRBJ2-3	many	CASSATFSTDTQYF
TRBV20-1	TRBJ2-7	many	CSARDPASGSSYEQYF